This T cell receptor (beta chain) appears in the sequencing data of a study of cytomegalovirus exposure and HLA in healthy donors. Germline V gives CDR1 SGHRS, CDR2 YFSETQ. This CDR3 contains 16 residues. With 0 bases clipped from V and 4 bases from J, the junction kept 6 bases outside the gene matches. Assay: immunoSEQ multiplex PCR; the TCRdb copy retains only in-frame clones and omits some. The sample includes over 45,000 clones, 90% seen only once; the top ten take approximately 1.1%. The clonotype originates from a man younger than 30 in good health and CMV-seronegative. Sequenced: PBMCs. The chain is built from TRBV5-1 and TRBJ2-3; TRBD1 matches 9 bases. The chain's CDR3 is CASSLARDRVSDTQYF. CDR3 in DNA: TGCGCCAGCAGCTTGGCCCGGGACAGGGTGTCAGATACGCAGTATTTT.